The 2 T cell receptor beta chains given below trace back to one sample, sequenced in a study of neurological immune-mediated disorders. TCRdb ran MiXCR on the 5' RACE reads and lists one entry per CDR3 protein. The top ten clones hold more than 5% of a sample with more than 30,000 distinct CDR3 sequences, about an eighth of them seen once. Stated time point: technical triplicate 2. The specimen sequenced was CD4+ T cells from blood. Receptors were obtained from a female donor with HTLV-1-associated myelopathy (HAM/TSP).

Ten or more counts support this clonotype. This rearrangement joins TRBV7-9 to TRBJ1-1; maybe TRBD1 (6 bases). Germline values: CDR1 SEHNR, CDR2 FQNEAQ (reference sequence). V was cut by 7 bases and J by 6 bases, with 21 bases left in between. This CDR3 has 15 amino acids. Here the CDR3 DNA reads TGTGCCAGCACCTTTTGGACAGTTGGGAATCCTGAAGCTTTCTTT. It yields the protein CASTFWTVGNPEAFF.

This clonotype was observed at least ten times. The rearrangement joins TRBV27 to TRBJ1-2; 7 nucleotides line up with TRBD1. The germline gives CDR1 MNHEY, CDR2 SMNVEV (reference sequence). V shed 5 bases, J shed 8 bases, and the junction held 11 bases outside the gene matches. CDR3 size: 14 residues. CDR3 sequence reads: CASSPATGSGGYTF. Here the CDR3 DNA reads TGTGCCAGCAGTCCCGCGACAGGGTCTGGGGGCTACACCTTC.